This entry lists 19 T cell receptor beta chains sequenced from one sample in a study of T cell repertoires in cytomegalovirus infection. The antigens for these receptors are not known. MiXCR, applied by TCRdb to the reads, yields one record per CDR3 protein. The repertoire includes tens of thousands of distinct CDR3 sequences, approximately 22% of them detected once, and approximately 17% sits in the top ten. Sequencing input: PBMCs, sequenced either directly or after in vitro stimulation (not recorded which). Receptor source: a human donor in good health (CMV status not recorded). Some clones in this sample may be carry-over from other donors' samples.

This clonotype was counted at least ten times. This chain links TRBV20-1 with TRBJ2-5; a possible D gene is TRBD1 (6 bases). Germline V CDR1 and CDR2: DFQATT, SNEGSKA (reference sequence). V was clipped by 6 bases and J by 9 bases, with 20 bases between them. CDR3 length equals 13 residues. The CDR3 region has the DNA TGCAGTGCCTCCGGCGGACCCGAGGGGGCCCAGTACTTC. Translating gives CSASGGPEGAQYF.

V is TRBV19 and J is TRBJ1-3; D is unresolved. CDR1 and CDR2 (germline): LNHDA, SQIVND (reference sequence). V gave up 6 bases and J gave up 2 bases, with 2 bases separating them. The CDR3 runs 11 residues. CDR3 bases: TGTGCCAGTAGCGCTGGAAACACCATATATTTT. This codes for CASSAGNTIYF.

The chain joins TRBV10-3 to TRBJ2-3; 8 bases are a match to TRBD2. Per the germline V gene, CDR1 is ENHRY and CDR2 is SYGVKD. The CDR3 length is 16 residues. Losses at the gene ends were 0 bases for V and 1 base for J; bases not matched to a gene: 3. CDR3 protein: CAISESGSGGTDTQYF. As DNA, the CDR3 is TGTGCCATCAGTGAGTCGGGTAGCGGGGGCACAGATACGCAGTATTTT.

This clonotype came up a few times. The rearrangement uses TRBV14 and TRBJ2-1; D possibly corresponds to TRBD1 (5 bases). The V end was cut by 1 base, the J end by 5 bases, with 9 bases between. This CDR3 region has 14 residues. Germline lookup yields CDR1 SGHDN and CDR2 FVKESK. The CDR3: CASSQVFRDNEQFF. The CDR3 nucleotides read TGTGCCAGCAGCCAAGTGTTCAGGGACAATGAGCAGTTCTTC.

This clonotype was picked up many times. The chain joins TRBV20-1 to TRBJ2-1; D tentatively reads TRBD1 or TRBD2 (6 bases each). The CDR3 extends over 13 amino acids. Trimming shortened V by 5 bases and J by 7 bases, and 15 bases separated the two germline ends. Germline assignment: CDR1 DFQATT and CDR2 SNEGSKA (reference sequence). CDR3 DNA sequence: TGCAGTGCTCCGGGCCCGGGGGCTAATGAGCAGTTCTTC. This translates into CSAPGPGANEQFF.

This clonotype came up a few times. The chain carries TRBV6-6 and TRBJ2-7, with a possible D match to TRBD1 (6 bases). Trimming shortened V by 6 bases and J by 3 bases, and 12 bases separated the two germline ends. CDR1 is MNHNY, CDR2 SVGAGI, per germline (reference sequence). The CDR3 loop spans 13 amino acids. DNA for the CDR3: TGTGCCAGCAGCTTGGACAGCTACTACGAGCAGTACTTC. It codes for CASSLDSYYEQYF.

This clonotype was observed a few times. The V and J genes are TRBV5-8 and TRBJ2-1; no firm D call. The CDR3 is 14 amino acids. V was shortened by 0 bases and J by 5 bases, with 9 bases between the two germline ends. From germline, CDR1 is SGHTS and CDR2 YDEGEE. The DNA for the CDR3 is TGTGCCAGCAGCTTGGCCGGACCTGACAATGAGCAGTTCTTC. Protein sequence: CASSLAGPDNEQFF.

In this sample, this clonotype turned up a few times. The CDR3 DNA is TGTGCCAGCAGCTTTCGAGGACAGAGTTTTACCTACGAGCAGTACTTC. Its protein product is CASSFRGQSFTYEQYF. The J gene is TRBJ2-7, the V gene TRBV7-8, with a tentative D call TRBD1 (6 bases). Germline V gene sequence: CDR1 SGHVS, CDR2 FQNEAQ. The CDR3 has 16 residues. Trimming removed 3 bases at V and 2 bases at J, with 17 bases between.

The genes are TRBV2 and TRBJ1-4, with no clear D. The germline V gene has CDR1 SNHLY and CDR2 FYNNEI. Trimming removed 8 bases at V and 5 bases at J, with 18 bases between. CDR3 length: 15 residues. CDR3 sequence: CASGSDGSANEKLFF. In nucleotides, the CDR3 is TGTGCCAGCGGATCTGATGGGAGTGCGAATGAAAAACTGTTTTTT.

In its sample, this clonotype was seen a few times. The chain recombines TRBV5-6 with TRBJ2-1, with a possible D match to TRBD2 (6 bases). The length of the CDR3 is 14 residues. CDR1 is SGHDT, CDR2 YYEEEE, per germline. Between the trimmed V and J ends, which lost 8 bases and 4 bases, there was a span of 16 bases. CDR3 sequence reads: CASNRGSGYNEQFF. CDR3 DNA: TGTGCCAGTAACCGGGGTAGCGGATACAATGAGCAGTTCTTC. Filled out from reference TRBV5-6 and TRBJ2-1, the complete variable domain reads DAGVTQSPTHLIKTRGQQVTLRCSPKSGHDTVSWYQQALGQGPQFIFQYYEEEERQRGNFPDRFSGHQFPNYSSELNVNALLLGDSALYLCASNRGSGYNEQFFGPGTRLTVL.

Ten or more counts support this clonotype. The chain couples TRBV7-2 to TRBJ1-2; TRBD1 agrees at 9 bases. Germline lookup yields CDR1 SGHTA and CDR2 FQGNSA. Trimming took 4 bases from V and 8 from J; bases not matched to a gene: 8. This CDR3 is 14 amino acids long. For the CDR3, the DNA is TGTGCCAGCAGCTCGGACAGGGGCTTTGTGGGCTACACCTTC. It encodes CASSSDRGFVGYTF. The entire variable domain, with the rest obtained from reference TRBV7-2 and TRBJ1-2, is as follows: GAGVSQSPSNKVTEKGKDVELRCDPISGHTALYWYRQSLGQGLEFLIYFQGNSAPDKSGLPSDRFSAERTGGSVSTLTIQRTQQEDSAVYLCASSSDRGFVGYTFGSGTRLTVV.

The chain has TRBV28 and TRBJ2-7; 12 bases map to TRBD2. This CDR3 spans 16 amino acids. Germline CDR1 and CDR2: MDHEN and SYDVKM. V was pared by 3 bases and J by 6 bases, with 9 bases of the junction left unmatched. This CDR3 is CASSLPSGGAISEQYF. Written as DNA, the CDR3 is TGTGCCAGCAGTTTGCCTAGCGGGGGGGCAATAAGCGAGCAGTACTTC. Drawing the rest from reference TRBV28 and TRBJ2-7, the complete variable domain is DVKVTQSSRYLVKRTGEKVFLECVQDMDHENMFWYRQDPGLGLRLIYFSYDVKMKEKGDIPEGYSVSREKKERFSLILESASTNQTSMYLCASSLPSGGAISEQYFGPGTRLTVT.

The chain is built from TRBV11-2 and TRBJ2-3, with a weak D call TRBD2 (6 bases). Germline values: CDR1 SGHAT, CDR2 FQNNGV. The V gene lost 3 bases and the J gene lost 0 bases, with 10 bases spanning the gap. The CDR3 sequence is 15 residues long. The CDR3 nucleotides are TGTGCCAGCAGCTTGGGCGGGATGAGCACAGATACGCAGTATTTT. Translating it yields CASSLGGMSTDTQYF.

This clonotype was found many times. The rearrangement joins TRBV7-9 to TRBJ2-2; a weak D match, TRBD2 (5 bases). V was pared by 8 bases and J by 1 base, with 11 bases between. This CDR3 has 14 residues. CDR1 and CDR2 from the germline V gene are SEHNR and FQNEAQ (reference sequence). The CDR3 region has the DNA TGTGCCAGCTCGGGGTGGGAGAACACCGGGGAGCTGTTTTTT. Translated, it gives CASSGWENTGELFF.

This clonotype was seen repeatedly, ten times or more. The rearrangement links TRBV6-1 to TRBJ2-5; D remains unclear. In germline, CDR1 is MNHNS, CDR2 SASEGT. The CDR3 is 13 residues long. Between the trimmed V and J ends, which lost 1 base and 1 base, there was a span of 4 bases. CDR3 DNA: TGTGCCAGCAGTGAAGGATTCCAAGAGACCCAGTACTTC. Protein product: CASSEGFQETQYF.

Turning to this clonotype: This may arise from a read error, as a much more abundant clone is one base away. DNA of the CDR3: TGTACCAGCGGAAACACCGGGGAGCTGTTTTTT. This encodes CTSGNTGELFF. The chain couples TRBV12-3 or TRBV12-4 to TRBJ2-2; weak D call: TRBD2 (5 bases). This CDR3 has 11 amino acids.

CDR3 sequence reads: CASSQELNTGELFF. CDR3 sequence (DNA): TGCGCCAGCAGCCAAGAGCTGAACACCGGGGAGCTGTTTTTT. The chain employs TRBV4-1 and TRBJ2-2, with no clear D. V gave up 0 bases and J gave up 1 base, with 3 bases separating them. The length of the CDR3 is 14 residues. Germline V gene data show CDR1 as MGHRA and CDR2 as YSYEKL.

This clonotype was seen many times. This chain links TRBV7-2 with TRBJ2-2; TRBD1 or TRBD2 may be the D gene (6 bases each). Germline loops: CDR1 SGHTA, CDR2 FQGNSA. The V end was cut by 5 bases, the J end by 6 bases, with 19 bases between. The CDR3 has 16 amino acids. CDR3 sequence: CASSTLFGGAPGELFF. The CDR3 DNA reads TGTGCCAGCAGCACACTTTTCGGGGGCGCTCCCGGGGAGCTGTTTTTT.

This clonotype was picked up many times. The V gene is TRBV12-3 or TRBV12-4, the J gene TRBJ2-5; 7 nucleotides agree with TRBD1. CDR3 size: 14 residues. After removal of 5 bases from V and 4 bases from J, the junction contained 7 bases not matched to a gene. The CDR3 DNA reads TGTGCCAGCAGTACGACAGGGAACGGAGAGACCCAGTACTTC. This codes for CASSTTGNGETQYF.